This section outlines one T cell receptor (beta chain) sequence together with its context. This specimen belongs to a study of T cell changes during pregnancy in multiple sclerosis. This CDR3 contains 17 residues. With 1 base clipped from V and 6 bases from J, the junction kept 11 bases outside the gene matches. CDR1 and CDR2 from the germline V gene are LGHNA and YSLEER. Using immunoSEQ multiplex PCR, the repertoire was profiled, and TCRdb retains in-frame clones only, with some absent. The sample contains 45,000 to 60,000 clones, 90% to 95% of which appear only once. The input for sequencing was peripheral blood, taken in the second trimester of pregnancy. The clonotype originates from a female donor with multiple sclerosis, enrolled in a pregnancy study. V and J are TRBV4-3 and TRBJ2-7; 11 nucleotides align to TRBD1. This CDR3 reads CASSQGTGGVPISEQYF. The CDR3 coding sequence is TGCGCCAGCAGCCAAGGGACAGGGGGCGTCCCGATCTCCGAGCAGTACTTC.